The 11 T cell receptor beta chains below were found in one sample sequenced in a study of blood T cell repertoires in COVID-19. Profiled with immunoSEQ multiplex PCR; TCRdb holds only in-frame clones, not every one. The table includes 400,000 or so clones, around 87% detected once. Sequencing was performed on PBMCs or T cells enriched from blood (not recorded which). All receptors derive from a man aged 40-49 years in a cohort exposed to, infected with or recovered from COVID-19 (not recorded which).

V usage is TRBV29-1 and J usage is TRBJ1-2, with 10 positions matching TRBD1. The CDR3 has 12 residues. V shed 4 bases and J 7 bases; nucleotides not matched to a gene: 3. The germline V gene has CDR1 SQVTM and CDR2 ANQGSEA. The CDR3 DNA sequence: TGCAGCGTTGCGGGACAGGGGATTGGCTACACCTTC. Its translation is CSVAGQGIGYTF.

The chain combines TRBV5-1 with TRBJ2-1, with 7 bases aligning to TRBD1. From germline, CDR1 is SGHRS and CDR2 YFSETQ. CDR3 size: 14 residues. V lost 0 bases, J lost 8 bases, and 5 bases stayed unmatched. The DNA for the CDR3 is TGCGCCAGCAGCTTGGGGACAGGATGGTATGAGCAGTTCTTC. This translates into CASSLGTGWYEQFF.

The rearrangement links TRBV28 to TRBJ1-6; TRBD1 agrees at 8 bases. V trimming: 5 bases; J trimming: 6 bases; junction bases outside the gene matches: 6. The CDR3 is 15 residues long. Germline assignment: CDR1 MDHEN and CDR2 SYDVKM. The chain's CDR3 is CASSTLQGVNSPLHF. The CDR3 nucleotides are TGTGCCAGCAGTACACTACAGGGGGTTAATTCACCCCTCCACTTT.

The CDR3 sequence: CASSLSGRGSYGYTF. In DNA form, the CDR3 reads TGTGCCAGCAGCTTGTCCGGCAGGGGGAGCTATGGCTACACCTTC. V usage is TRBV5-8 and J usage is TRBJ1-2, with 7 bases identical to TRBD1. The CDR3 runs to 15 residues. V was pared by 1 base and J by 4 bases, with 7 bases of the junction left unmatched. Germline-derived CDR1 and CDR2 are SGHTS and YDEGEE. The complete variable domain, with remaining parts taken from reference TRBV5-8 and TRBJ1-2, reads EAGVTQSPTHLIKTRGQQATLRCSPISGHTSVYWYQQALGLGLQFLLWYDEGEERNRGNFPPRFSGRQFPNYSSELNVNALELEDSALYLCASSLSGRGSYGYTFGSGTRLTVV.

CDR3 coding DNA: TGTGCCAGCACCAGGACTAGTTCTAGCAATGAGCAGTTCTTC. Translated, it gives CASTRTSSSNEQFF. The chain combines TRBV6-5 with TRBJ2-1; 7 nucleotides match TRBD2. There are 14 residues in the CDR3. V lost 7 bases and J lost 6; bases outside the gene matches: 9. CDR1 is MNHEY, CDR2 SVGAGI, per germline.

The V and J genes are TRBV7-2 and TRBJ2-1; no clear D gene. Germline CDR1 and CDR2: SGHTA and FQGNSA. Trimming shortened V by 2 bases and J by 8 bases, and 10 bases separated the two germline ends. The CDR3 spans 13 residues. CDR3 nucleotides: TGTGCCAGCAGCTTACGACAAAACGATGAGCAGTTCTTC. This sequence encodes CASSLRQNDEQFF. Drawing the rest from reference TRBV7-2 and TRBJ2-1, the complete variable domain is GAGVSQSPSNKVTEKGKDVELRCDPISGHTALYWYRQSLGQGLEFLIYFQGNSAPDKSGLPSDRFSAERTGGSVSTLTIQRTQQEDSAVYLCASSLRQNDEQFFGPGTRLTVL.

J is TRBJ2-2 and V is TRBV2; 7 bases are shared with TRBD1. Unmatched junction bases numbered 1, after V lost 6 bases and J lost 0 bases. The CDR3 spans 14 residues. Germline lookup yields CDR1 SNHLY and CDR2 FYNNEI. DNA for the CDR3: TGTGCCAGCAGGGGGACAGCGAACACCGGGGAGCTGTTTTTT. Its protein product is CASRGTANTGELFF.

The CDR3: CASSPQGSGTDTQYF. The CDR3 DNA reads TGTGCCAGCAGCCCCCAGGGGAGCGGCACAGATACGCAGTATTTT. This chain links TRBV7-3 with TRBJ2-3; D might be TRBD1 (6 bases). Trimming left V 5 bases short and J 1 base short, with 13 bases between. The CDR3 is 15 amino acids. Per the germline V gene, CDR1 is SGHTA and CDR2 is FQGTGA.

This chain links TRBV5-4 with TRBJ1-6, with a weak D call TRBD1 (6 bases). The germline V gene encodes CDR1 SGHNT and CDR2 YYREEE (reference sequence). V was clipped by 2 bases and J by 9 bases, with 15 bases between them. This CDR3 comprises 15 residues. The CDR3 loop is CASSLKQGESSPLHF. CDR3 bases: TGTGCCAGCAGCTTAAAACAGGGCGAGAGTTCACCCCTCCACTTT.

The V and J genes are TRBV30 and TRBJ2-3; D is perhaps TRBD1 (6 bases). V gave up 4 bases and J gave up 4 bases, with 18 bases separating them. Germline V gene data show CDR1 as GTSNPN and CDR2 as SVGIG (reference sequence). There are 15 residues in the CDR3. CDR3 sequence reads: CAWTSSRQGSDTQYF. CDR3 DNA: TGTGCCTGGACCTCGTCCCGCCAGGGGTCAGATACGCAGTATTTT.

The V and J genes are TRBV5-1 and TRBJ2-1; a weak D match, TRBD1 (8 bases). The germline V and J ends were trimmed by 4 bases and 0 bases, with 26 bases remaining between them. This CDR3 comprises 20 residues. CDR1 and CDR2 (germline): SGHRS, YFSETQ. CDR3 region: CASSGQGTHRRENSYNEQFF. CDR3 sequence (DNA): TGCGCCAGCAGCGGACAGGGAACCCATAGGCGGGAGAACTCCTACAATGAGCAGTTCTTC.